This note documents a single T cell receptor beta chain sequence. The antigen is undetermined. V lost 5 bases and J lost 5, with 9 bases in between. Germline CDR1 SGHTA, CDR2 FQGNSA. The CDR3 has 12 residues. Primers: 60 Vbeta forward and 13 Jbeta reverse. Sequenced by immunoSEQ multiplex PCR; TCRdb stores in-frame clones only, minus some. Its listing shows about 200,000 clones. This record comes from a study of cytomegalovirus exposure and HLA in healthy donors. Study as a whole: A prior analysis found 100 million to 140 million unique TCR beta sequences from about 179 million T cells.

Study results and limitations: Trimming of TCR beta V- and J-genes showed a link, identified in a later analysis, to a missense DCLRE1C variant. Later analysis suggested most CMV-associated TCR beta chains were HLA-restricted.

The chain uses TRBV7-2 and TRBJ1-2; D is perhaps TRBD1 (5 bases). The sequence was collected from a girl aged 2 to 10 in good health and CMV-seropositive. The material sequenced was PBMCs. Written as DNA, the CDR3 is TGTGCCAGCAGCACGACAGTGTATGGCTACACCTTC. This translates into CASSTTVYGYTF.